Below are 21 T cell receptor beta chains sequenced from a single sample in a study of T cell responses to AZD1222 COVID-19 vaccine. The data were produced by immunoSEQ multiplex PCR, yet TCRdb's version contains in-frame clones alone and is incomplete. The sample has some 85,000 clones; around 90% are singletons. The starting material was peripheral blood, obtained on day 0 of AZD1222 vaccination. The receptor source for this set is an adult in good health.

The V gene is TRBV28, the J gene TRBJ1-5, with unresolved D. CDR1 is MDHEN, CDR2 SYDVKM, per germline. Trimming shortened V by 4 bases and J by 8 bases, and 3 bases separated the two germline ends. The CDR3 sequence is 10 residues long. The CDR3 sequence is CASSSEPQHF. DNA of the CDR3: TGTGCCAGCAGTTCGGAGCCCCAGCATTTT. The variable domain in full, completed from reference TRBV28 and TRBJ1-5, reads DVKVTQSSRYLVKRTGEKVFLECVQDMDHENMFWYRQDPGLGLRLIYFSYDVKMKEKGDIPEGYSVSREKKERFSLILESASTNQTSMYLCASSSEPQHFGDGTRLSIL.

J is TRBJ2-3 and V is TRBV27, with 8 bases aligning to TRBD1. V lost 3 bases, J lost 4 bases, and 9 bases stayed unmatched. Germline lookup yields CDR1 MNHEY and CDR2 SMNVEV (reference sequence). This CDR3 has 16 amino acids. The DNA for the CDR3 is TGTGCCAGCAGTTTCCAAGGTGACAGGGGTTCAGATACGCAGTATTTT. Its translation is CASSFQGDRGSDTQYF.

CDR3 residues: CASTGTRGAKQFF. DNA for the CDR3: TGTGCCAGCACCGGGACCCGCGGGGCGAAGCAGTTCTTC. This sequence joins TRBV12-3 or TRBV12-4 and TRBJ2-1; possible D gene TRBD2, 6 bases. V was pared by 7 bases and J by 11 bases, with 18 bases between. There are 13 residues in the CDR3.

The chain's CDR3 is CASSRRQNEQFF. CDR3 nucleotides: TGTGCCAGCAGCCGCCGACAGAATGAGCAGTTCTTC. This chain connects TRBV3-1 (or the pseudogene TRBV3-2) to TRBJ2-1; perhaps TRBD1 as D (5 bases). Germline V CDR1 and CDR2: LGHDT, YNNKEL (reference sequence). The CDR3 runs to 12 residues. V lost 4 bases to trimming and J lost 7 bases, with 8 bases between them.

The genes are TRBV27 and TRBJ1-6; TRBD1 might be the D (6 bases). Per germline, CDR1 MNHEY and CDR2 SMNVEV (reference sequence). This CDR3 comprises 17 residues. Trimming stripped 0 bases from V and 5 bases from J, with 14 bases between. This chain's CDR3 is CASSLSPPGQHNSPLHF. The DNA of the CDR3 is TGTGCCAGCAGTTTATCTCCCCCGGGACAACATAATTCACCCCTCCACTTT.

The sample holds a few counts of this clone. The V call is TRBV19, the J call TRBJ1-1; 10 nucleotides match TRBD1. V gave up 7 bases and J gave up 4 bases; unmatched junction bases: 6. CDR1 and CDR2 from the germline V gene are LNHDA and SQIVND (reference sequence). This CDR3 is built from 14 residues. The chain's CDR3 is CASTRTGGFTEAFF. The DNA for the CDR3 is TGTGCCAGTACCCGGACAGGGGGTTTCACTGAAGCTTTCTTT. Filled out from reference TRBV19 and TRBJ1-1, the complete variable domain reads DGGITQSPKYLFRKEGQNVTLSCEQNLNHDAMYWYRQDPGQGLRLIYYSQIVNDFQKGDIAEGYSVSREKKESFPLTVTSAQKNPTAFYLCASTRTGGFTEAFFGQGTRLTVV.

This chain joins TRBV20-1 and TRBJ1-2; TRBD1 is a possible D gene (5 bases). Germline assignment: CDR1 DFQATT and CDR2 SNEGSKA (reference sequence). Between the trimmed V and J ends, which lost 3 bases and 4 bases, there was a span of 21 bases. This CDR3 is 16 amino acids long. CDR3 amino acids: CSASGTGPWKSYGYTF. The DNA of the CDR3 is TGCAGTGCTAGTGGCACGGGACCCTGGAAATCCTATGGCTACACCTTC.

The rearrangement uses TRBV7-9 and TRBJ2-7; 7 bases map to TRBD1. V shed 3 bases, J shed 11 bases, and the junction held 19 bases outside the gene matches. Germline V lookup: CDR1 SEHNR, CDR2 FQNEAQ (reference sequence). This CDR3 contains 16 residues. The CDR3 DNA reads as TGTGCCAGCAGCTTGGGAACGGATTTCGGGACAGCTGTTAAGTACTTC. This sequence encodes CASSLGTDFGTAVKYF.

The gene calls are TRBV18 and TRBJ1-4, with D perhaps matching TRBD1 (5 bases). This CDR3 is built from 15 residues. The V gene lost 6 bases and the J gene lost 6 bases, with 17 bases spanning the gap. CDR1 KGHSH and CDR2 LQKENI come from the germline V gene. The CDR3 region has the DNA TGTGCCAGCTCCCGTGGCGGGGCCGAGGATGAAAAACTGTTTTTT. The encoded protein is CASSRGGAEDEKLFF.

This chain uses TRBV29-1 with TRBJ2-5; D possibly corresponds to TRBD1 (6 bases). Germline V CDR1 and CDR2: SQVTM, ANQGSEA. Trimming stripped 4 bases from V and 5 bases from J, with 11 bases between. The CDR3 is made up of 12 amino acids. CDR3 nucleotide sequence: TGCAGCGTTGCGGACAGTGGCGAGACCCAGTACTTC. This gives the protein CSVADSGETQYF.

J is TRBJ2-1 and V is TRBV9; D remains unclear. Germline V gives CDR1 SGDLS, CDR2 YYNGEE. V shed 4 bases and J shed 3 bases, with 8 bases lying between them. The length of the CDR3 is 13 residues. Here the CDR3 reads CASSPRLYNEQFF. CDR3 nucleotide sequence: TGTGCCAGCAGCCCGCGGCTCTACAATGAGCAGTTCTTC.

The J gene is TRBJ2-1, the V gene TRBV11-1, with 12 bases that match TRBD2. V was pared by 5 bases and J by 3 bases, with 2 bases of the junction left unmatched. The CDR3 runs 15 residues. The germline V gene has CDR1 SGHAT and CDR2 FQDESV (reference sequence). CDR3 protein: CASSPGLAGYNEQFF. CDR3 DNA: TGTGCCAGCAGCCCGGGACTAGCGGGCTACAATGAGCAGTTCTTC. Full variable domain (missing parts from reference TRBV11-1 and TRBJ2-1): EAEVAQSPRYKITEKSQAVAFWCDPISGHATLYWYRQILGQGPELLVQFQDESVVDDSQLPKDRFSAERLKGVDSTLKIQPAELGDSAMYLCASSPGLAGYNEQFFGPGTRLTVL.

J is TRBJ2-7 and V is TRBV6-4; D possibly matches TRBD1 or TRBD2 (5 bases each). The V end was cut by 6 bases, the J end by 5 bases, with 29 bases between. The CDR3 spans 18 residues. The V gene's germline CDR1 is MRHNA and CDR2 SNTAGT. The CDR3 sequence: CASRLEGNGAVLLHEQYF. The CDR3 DNA reads TGTGCCAGCAGACTCGAGGGTAACGGGGCGGTCTTGCTCCACGAGCAGTACTTC.

This chain uses TRBV5-6 with TRBJ2-1, with 11 bases matching TRBD1. The germline V gene has CDR1 SGHDT and CDR2 YYEEEE. V lost 7 bases and J lost 0; bases outside the gene matches: 12. This CDR3 is 18 amino acids long. CDR3 loop: CASFLGTGGRNSYNEQFF. The CDR3 DNA follows: TGTGCCAGCTTTCTGGGGACAGGGGGACGTAACTCCTACAATGAGCAGTTCTTC.

This sequence joins TRBV7-9 and TRBJ2-3; 7 bases fit TRBD2. V trimming: 5 bases; J trimming: 8 bases; junction bases outside the gene matches: 7. Germline V gene sequence: CDR1 SEHNR, CDR2 FQNEAQ (reference sequence). This CDR3 has 13 amino acids. CDR3: CASSPRGETTQYF. The CDR3 DNA reads as TGTGCCAGCAGCCCCCGGGGGGAAACTACGCAGTATTTT. The variable domain in full, completed from reference TRBV7-9 and TRBJ2-3, reads DTGVSQNPRHKITKRGQNVTFRCDPISEHNRLYWYRQTLGQGPEFLTYFQNEAQLEKSRLLSDRFSAERPKGSFSTLEIQRTEQGDSAMYLCASSPRGETTQYFGPGTRLTVL.

This chain links TRBV12-5 with TRBJ1-1; no reliable D call. Germline loops: CDR1 LGHNT, CDR2 FRNRAP. The ends were cut back, 5 bases at V and 2 bases at J, with 3 bases in the middle. The CDR3 spans 11 residues. CDR3 amino acids: CASGVNTEAFF. The CDR3 bases are TGTGCTAGTGGTGTAAACACTGAAGCTTTCTTT.

The chain couples TRBV12-3 or TRBV12-4 to TRBJ1-3; possibly TRBD1 for D (5 bases). Deletions cut 1 base from V and 7 bases from J, with 8 bases between. This CDR3 is 13 amino acids long. The CDR3: CASSLGDANTIYF. The CDR3 DNA reads TGTGCCAGCAGTTTAGGGGACGCGAACACCATATATTTT.

This chain uses TRBV6-5 with TRBJ1-1; no definite D call. CDR1 and CDR2 from the germline V gene are MNHEY and SVGAGI. Trimming took off 6 bases at V and 3 bases at J, with 8 bases between the two ends. The CDR3 totals 12 residues. In DNA form, the CDR3 reads TGTGCCAGCAGCCAGGCGGACACTGAAGCTTTCTTT. It specifies CASSQADTEAFF.

This sequence joins TRBV28 and TRBJ1-5, with D perhaps matching TRBD1 (5 bases). Germline lookup yields CDR1 MDHEN and CDR2 SYDVKM. Trimming stripped 4 bases from V and 7 bases from J, with 29 bases between. The CDR3 is 19 residues long. The CDR3 DNA sequence: TGTGCCAGCAGTTCTGCAGGGTATAAAGCCCCCGGGGCGAAGCAGCCCCAGCATTTT. Protein: CASSSAGYKAPGAKQPQHF. Drawing the rest from reference TRBV28 and TRBJ1-5, the complete variable domain is DVKVTQSSRYLVKRTGEKVFLECVQDMDHENMFWYRQDPGLGLRLIYFSYDVKMKEKGDIPEGYSVSREKKERFSLILESASTNQTSMYLCASSSAGYKAPGAKQPQHFGDGTRLSIL.

This clone was counted only a few times. V gene TRBV18 combines with J gene TRBJ1-1; D remains unclear. Germline V gene sequence: CDR1 KGHSH, CDR2 LQKENI. The CDR3 has 13 residues. V lost 3 bases and J 1 base, leaving 6 bases between the germline ends. The CDR3, as DNA: TGTGCCAGCTCACCCCTCACGAACACTGAAGCTTTCTTT. Translation: CASSPLTNTEAFF.

The V gene is TRBV19, the J gene TRBJ2-7, with TRBD2 as a possible D gene (5 bases). There are 15 residues in the CDR3. V was clipped by 3 bases and J by 1 base, with 13 bases between them. Per germline, CDR1 LNHDA and CDR2 SQIVND (reference sequence). The CDR3 sequence: CASSMAGGASYEQYF. For the CDR3, the DNA is TGTGCCAGTAGTATGGCAGGAGGAGCTTCCTACGAGCAGTACTTC.